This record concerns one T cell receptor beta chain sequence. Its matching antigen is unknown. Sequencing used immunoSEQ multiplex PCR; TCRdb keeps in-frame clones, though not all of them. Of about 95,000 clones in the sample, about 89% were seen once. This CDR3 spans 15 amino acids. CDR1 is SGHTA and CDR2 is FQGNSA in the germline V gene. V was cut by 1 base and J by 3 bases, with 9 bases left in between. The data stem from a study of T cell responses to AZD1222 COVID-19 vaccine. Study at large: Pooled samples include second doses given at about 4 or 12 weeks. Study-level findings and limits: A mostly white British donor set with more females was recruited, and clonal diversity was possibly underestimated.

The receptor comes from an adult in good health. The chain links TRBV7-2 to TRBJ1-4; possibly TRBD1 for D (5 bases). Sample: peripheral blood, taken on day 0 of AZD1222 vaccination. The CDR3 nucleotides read TGTGCCAGCAGCTTAGTTGACAGACCTAATGAAAAACTGTTTTTT. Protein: CASSLVDRPNEKLFF.